Listed below are T cell receptor beta chains from one sample, sequenced in a study of blood T cell repertoires in COVID-19. Assay used: immunoSEQ multiplex PCR; TCRdb lists only in-frame clones, some missing. The sample contains fewer than 120,000 clones, 72% of which appear only once. Material: peripheral blood. The receptors shown here come from an older woman with acute or convalescent COVID-19. Both conserved end residues are part of each CDR3. A D gene is named only where the DNA matches it firmly. Rows give clone size only sometimes, using once, few, many, or a class for an expanded clone.

TRBV7-9	TRBD1	-	TRBJ2-4	CASSREGQGKNIQYF	TGTGCCAGCAGCAGGGAGGGACAGGGGAAAAACATTCAGTACTTC
TRBV6-5	TRBD1	-	TRBJ1-3	CASLLGQGNTIYF	TGTGCCAGCCTTTTGGGACAGGGAAACACCATATATTTT
TRBV6-2/TRBV6-3	TRBD1	-	TRBJ1-1	CASSYPRQGLNTEAFF	TGTGCCAGCAGTTACCCCCGACAGGGCTTGAACACTGAAGCTTTCTTT
TRBV29-1	-	-	TRBJ1-1	CSAMNTEAFF	TGCAGCGCCATGAACACTGAAGCTTTCTTT
TRBV6-5	-	-	TRBJ1-1	CASSRGQNTEAFF	TGTGCCAGCTCGCGCGGACAGAACACTGAAGCTTTCTTT
TRBV3-1/TRBV3-2	TRBD1	-	TRBJ2-7	CASSRSRDREMQYF	TGTGCCAGCAGCCGAAGCCGGGACAGGGAGATGCAGTACTTC
TRBV10-3	TRBD1	few	TRBJ2-2	CATRAGTGDTGELFF	TGTGCCACCCGGGCCGGGACAGGGGATACCGGGGAGCTGTTTTTT
TRBV30	TRBD1	-	TRBJ1-1	CAWSKDRDRIMNTEAFF	TGTGCCTGGAGTAAGGACCGGGACAGAATCATGAACACTGAAGCTTTCTTT
TRBV7-3	TRBD1	-	TRBJ1-1	CASSLGQGREAFF	TGTGCCAGCAGCTTGGGACAGGGCCGTGAAGCTTTCTTT
TRBV12-5	TRBD2	-	TRBJ2-3	CASGFIFSGGAFKADTQYF	TGTGCTAGTGGTTTCATTTTCAGCGGGGGGGCCTTTAAAGCAGATACGCAGTATTTT
TRBV18	-	-	TRBJ1-2	CASSPTDRNYGYTF	TGTGCCAGCTCCCCGACAGATAGAAACTATGGCTACACCTTC
TRBV4-2	TRBD2	-	TRBJ2-5	CASSQEASGGETQYF	TGTGCCAGCAGCCAAGAGGCTAGCGGCGGGGAGACCCAGTACTTC
TRBV30	TRBD2	once	TRBJ2-5	CAWSFMTSGGKETQYF	TGTGCCTGGAGTTTCATGACTAGCGGGGGGAAAGAGACCCAGTACTTC
TRBV28	-	-	TRBJ2-5	CASSRGYQETQYF	TGTGCCAGCTCTCGCGGGTACCAAGAGACCCAGTACTTC
TRBV2	-	few	TRBJ1-2	CASSEEGELGYGYTF	TGTGCCAGCAGTGAAGAGGGGGAGTTGGGCTATGGCTACACCTTC
TRBV5-1	-	-	TRBJ1-5	CASSLDGESGQPQHF	TGCGCCAGCAGCTTGGACGGGGAATCGGGTCAGCCCCAGCATTTT
TRBV28	TRBD1	once	TRBJ1-5	CASNPNRGRRSNQPQHF	TGTGCCAGCAACCCGAACAGGGGGCGCAGGAGCAATCAGCCCCAGCATTTT
TRBV19	-	once	TRBJ1-5	CASSMRFQPQHF	TGTGCCAGTAGTATGAGGTTCCAGCCCCAGCATTTT
TRBV2	TRBD1	-	TRBJ2-4	CASSQGANIQYF	TGTGCCAGCAGTCAGGGGGCGAACATTCAGTACTTC
TRBV15	-	few	TRBJ2-7	CATTRDSFDEQYF	TGTGCCACCACGCGAGATAGTTTCGACGAGCAGTACTTC
TRBV21-1	-	-	TRBJ1-5	CASSKGPLRFNQPQHF	TGTGCCAGCAGCAAAGGGCCCCTCAGGTTCAATCAGCCCCAGCATTTT
TRBV2	TRBD2	once	TRBJ2-1	CASRRNSGGGNEQFF	TGTGCCAGCAGGAGGAATAGCGGGGGGGGCAATGAGCAGTTCTTC
TRBV4-3	-	few	TRBJ2-7	CASSLSLGDSYEQYF	TGCGCCAGCAGCCTTTCTCTAGGGGACTCCTACGAGCAGTACTTC
TRBV13	-	few	TRBJ2-1	CASSLRRGNNEQFF	TGTGCCAGCAGCTTAAGACGGGGGAACAATGAGCAGTTCTTC
TRBV6-5	-	-	TRBJ1-1	CASRGQSNTEAFF	TGTGCCAGCAGAGGACAATCGAACACTGAAGCTTTCTTT
TRBV18	-	-	TRBJ1-2	CASSPSRDGYTF	TGTGCCAGCTCACCAAGCAGGGATGGCTACACCTTC
TRBV6-5	-	-	TRBJ2-7	CASVSGSSHYEQYF	TGTGCCAGCGTCTCGGGGAGCTCCCACTACGAGCAGTACTTC
TRBV2	-	-	TRBJ2-7	CASSHPGIPGHEQYF	TGTGCCAGCAGTCACCCCGGGATTCCTGGGCACGAGCAGTACTTC
TRBV9	TRBD1	-	TRBJ1-3	CASSGSGTAGNTIYF	TGTGCCAGCAGCGGATCCGGGACAGCTGGAAACACCATATATTTT
TRBV20-1	-	few	TRBJ2-3	CSASFRTPHTDTQYF	TGCAGTGCTAGTTTCCGCACCCCACACACAGATACGCAGTATTTT
TRBV18	TRBD1	-	TRBJ2-5	CASSPPWDRGQETQYF	TGTGCCAGCTCACCACCATGGGACAGGGGACAAGAGACCCAGTACTTC
TRBV2	-	once	TRBJ1-5	CASRDEGSTQHF	TGTGCCAGCAGGGACGAGGGCAGTACCCAGCATTTT
TRBV3-1/TRBV3-2	-	once	TRBJ1-2	CASSPGGYGYTF	TGTGCCAGCAGCCCCGGGGGCTATGGCTACACCTTC
TRBV5-6	-	-	TRBJ1-1	CASSLAAEAFF	TGTGCCAGCAGCTTGGCAGCTGAAGCTTTCTTT
TRBV7-9	-	-	TRBJ2-1	CASSLASPTQVVGVYEQFF	TGTGCCAGCAGCTTAGCGTCCCCAACACAGGTAGTTGGAGTCTATGAGCAGTTCTTC
TRBV30	TRBD1	-	TRBJ1-5	CAWSPIGGQGNQPQHF	TGTGCCTGGAGCCCCATAGGGGGACAGGGGAATCAGCCCCAGCATTTT
TRBV5-1	TRBD1	-	TRBJ1-1	CASSQGGGGNTEAFF	TGCGCCAGCTCTCAGGGGGGAGGTGGGAACACTGAAGCTTTCTTT
TRBV2	TRBD1	once	TRBJ2-2	CASSDTGTGWTGELFF	TGTGCCAGCAGTGATACCGGGACAGGGTGGACCGGGGAGCTGTTTTTT
TRBV27	-	-	TRBJ1-6	CASRLVGGFNSPLHF	TGTGCCAGCCGGTTGGTGGGAGGGTTTAATTCACCCCTCCACTTT
TRBV30	TRBD1	few	TRBJ1-2	CAWSVRQGLGGYTF	TGTGCCTGGAGTGTCCGACAGGGATTGGGAGGCTACACCTTC
TRBV2	-	-	TRBJ2-2	CASSPRGAGELFF	TGTGCCAGCAGCCCCCGCGGGGCCGGGGAGCTGTTTTTT
TRBV12-3/TRBV12-4	TRBD1	-	TRBJ1-1	CASSSTGANEAFF	TGTGCCAGCAGTTCTACAGGGGCCAATGAAGCTTTCTTT
TRBV30	-	-	TRBJ1-1	CASLRGTEAFF	TGTGCCTCCCTCCGGGGCACTGAAGCTTTCTTT
TRBV18	TRBD1	-	TRBJ2-1	CATLNRGRGDEQFF	TGTGCCACCCTAAACAGGGGGCGAGGGGATGAGCAGTTCTTC
TRBV18	TRBD1	-	TRBJ1-6	CASSPPGTGDNSPLHF	TGTGCCAGCTCACCCCCCGGGACAGGAGATAATTCACCCCTCCACTTT
TRBV11-2	-	-	TRBJ2-2	CASSLPRGNTGELFF	TGTGCCAGCAGCTTGCCTCGGGGGAACACCGGGGAGCTGTTTTTT
TRBV9	-	-	TRBJ1-5	CASSVDGANQPQHF	TGTGCCAGCAGCGTCGACGGAGCCAATCAGCCCCAGCATTTT
TRBV6-1	TRBD1	-	TRBJ1-6	CASSEGTVPYNSPLHF	TGTGCCAGCAGCGAAGGGACAGTACCGTATAATTCACCCCTCCACTTT
TRBV7-8	TRBD1	-	TRBJ2-3	CASSALGQGLVDTQYF	TGTGCCAGCAGCGCACTGGGACAGGGTTTAGTAGATACGCAGTATTTT
TRBV2	TRBD1	-	TRBJ1-2	CASSADRGLSGYTF	TGTGCCAGCAGTGCCGACAGGGGGTTGTCTGGCTACACCTTC
TRBV30	-	-	TRBJ1-3	CAWSRGGSGNTIYF	TGTGCCTGGAGTCGGGGGGGCTCTGGAAACACCATATATTTT
TRBV2	-	-	TRBJ2-7	CASRPEVQREQYF	TGTGCCAGCAGGCCCGAGGTCCAACGCGAGCAGTACTTC
TRBV18	-	-	TRBJ2-4	CASSPGTPIENIQYF	TGTGCCAGCTCACCTGGGACTCCGATAGAAAACATTCAGTACTTC